The rows below give T cell receptor beta chains drawn from one sample of a study of cytomegalovirus exposure and HLA in healthy donors. The table came from immunoSEQ multiplex PCR; TCRdb's copy has only in-frame clones and leaves some out. Of roughly 130,000 clones listed, more than 70% are singletons. The material sequenced was PBMCs. The receptors here all came from a man aged 30 to 39 in good health and CMV-seronegative. Each CDR3 is given with its conserved first and last residue. Fields, in order: J gene, clone size, V gene, D gene, CDR3 DNA, CDR3 protein. D genes are given only for firm matches. Not all rows give a size; the values are once, few, many and, for expanded clones, a class.

j_gene: TRBJ2-1; abundance: -; v_gene: TRBV7-2; d_gene: TRBD2; CDR3nt: TGTGCCAGCAGCTTACCCCCGGGAGGAGCCTACAATGAGCAGTTCTTC; CDR3aa: CASSLPPGGAYNEQFF
j_gene: TRBJ2-1; abundance: -; v_gene: TRBV10-3; d_gene: -; CDR3nt: TGTGCCATCAGTGCAACAGACAATGAGCAGTTCTTC; CDR3aa: CAISATDNEQFF
j_gene: TRBJ2-1; abundance: -; v_gene: TRBV7-3; d_gene: -; CDR3nt: TGTGCCAGCAGCTTATTCACTTCCTCCTACAATGAGCAGTTCTTC; CDR3aa: CASSLFTSSYNEQFF
j_gene: TRBJ1-1; abundance: -; v_gene: TRBV7-9; d_gene: -; CDR3nt: TGTGCCAGCAGCTTAGACAGTTACACTGAAGCTTTCTTT; CDR3aa: CASSLDSYTEAFF
j_gene: TRBJ2-7; abundance: -; v_gene: TRBV6-5; d_gene: TRBD1; CDR3nt: TGTGCCAGCAGTTCCGGGACAGGGATCTACGAGCAGTACTTC; CDR3aa: CASSSGTGIYEQYF
j_gene: TRBJ2-5; abundance: -; v_gene: TRBV7-7; d_gene: TRBD1; CDR3nt: TGTGCCAGCAGCTATCAGCAGGGGGTGGGGGAGACCCAGTACTTC; CDR3aa: CASSYQQGVGETQYF
j_gene: TRBJ2-7; abundance: -; v_gene: TRBV4-1; d_gene: -; CDR3nt: TGCGCCAGCAGCCAAGTACAGGGCCCCTACGAGCAGTACTTC; CDR3aa: CASSQVQGPYEQYF
j_gene: TRBJ1-5; abundance: -; v_gene: TRBV6-5; d_gene: -; CDR3nt: TGTGCCAGCAGCCCACTCCGGAGGTACCAGCCCCAGCATTTT; CDR3aa: CASSPLRRYQPQHF
j_gene: TRBJ1-2; abundance: few; v_gene: TRBV30; d_gene: TRBD1; CDR3nt: TGTGCCTGGAGTGTCCAGACCGGGACAGGGGCTGGCTACACCTTC; CDR3aa: CAWSVQTGTGAGYTF
j_gene: TRBJ2-1; abundance: -; v_gene: TRBV7-6; d_gene: -; CDR3nt: TGTGCCAGCAGCTTAGCGGGAGCGTCTGATGAGCAGTTCTTC; CDR3aa: CASSLAGASDEQFF
j_gene: TRBJ2-5; abundance: -; v_gene: TRBV6-6; d_gene: -; CDR3nt: TGTGCCAGCAGTTACGGGACTCCGGCGGAGACCCAGTACTTC; CDR3aa: CASSYGTPAETQYF
j_gene: TRBJ2-3; abundance: few; v_gene: TRBV7-9; d_gene: -; CDR3nt: TGTGCCAGCAGCCCCGGGGCTAGCGTTTCGCATACGCAGTATTTT; CDR3aa: CASSPGASVSHTQYF
j_gene: TRBJ2-7; abundance: -; v_gene: TRBV27; d_gene: TRBD1; CDR3nt: TGTGCCAGCAGTGCCGGGACAGGGAGTTACGAGCAGTACTTC; CDR3aa: CASSAGTGSYEQYF
j_gene: TRBJ1-2; abundance: -; v_gene: TRBV2; d_gene: TRBD1; CDR3nt: TGTGCCAGCAGTTTAGACAGGGGGATTAACTATGGCTACACCTTC; CDR3aa: CASSLDRGINYGYTF
j_gene: TRBJ2-3; abundance: -; v_gene: TRBV11-1; d_gene: TRBD1; CDR3nt: TGTGCCAGCAGCAACCGGGACAGTCCAGATACGCAGTATTTT; CDR3aa: CASSNRDSPDTQYF
j_gene: TRBJ2-7; abundance: -; v_gene: TRBV5-6; d_gene: -; CDR3nt: TGTGCCAGCAGCTTGGCGGGGTCCCTCTACGAGCAGTACTTC; CDR3aa: CASSLAGSLYEQYF
j_gene: TRBJ1-5; abundance: once; v_gene: TRBV15; d_gene: -; CDR3nt: TGTGCCACCAGCAGAGACCTTACAGATCAGCCCCAGCATTTT; CDR3aa: CATSRDLTDQPQHF
j_gene: TRBJ1-1; abundance: -; v_gene: TRBV9; d_gene: TRBD1; CDR3nt: TGTGCCAGCAGCGTGGGACAGGCGAACACTGAAGCTTTCTTT; CDR3aa: CASSVGQANTEAFF